Listed below are T cell receptor beta chains from one sample, sequenced in a study of T cells in Graves' hyperthyroidism and ophthalmopathy. Each CDR3 protein gets one entry after TCRdb re-called the multiplex PCR reads with MiXCR. The data contain roughly 700,000 distinct CDR3 sequences, just over 35% of them singletons. Input material: blood. Receptor source: a woman in her 40s with Graves' hyperthyroidism. Both conserved end residues are part of each CDR3. The D gene is left open where the match is weak. Rows may omit the clone size; those that give it use once, few, many or a size class.

few	TRBV20-1	.	TRBJ2-5	TGCAGTGGCTTAGGTCAAGAGACCCAGTACTTC	CSGLGQETQYF
many	TRBV11-3	TRBD2	TRBJ2-5	TGTGCCAGCAGCTTGAAAGCGGGGGGCTCGGAGACCCAGTACTTC	CASSLKAGGSETQYF
.	TRBV2	.	TRBJ2-7	TGTGCCAGCAGTCTTAGAGCCGGCAGGGGATGGAGCGAGCAGTACTTC	CASSLRAGRGWSEQYF
.	TRBV2	TRBD1	TRBJ1-2	TGTGCCAGCAGTGAAGCGGGACAGATCTATGGCTACACCTTC	CASSEAGQIYGYTF
.	TRBV5-1	TRBD1	TRBJ2-6	TGCGCCAGCAGCCCTTGGGGACAGGGACCTGGGGCCAACGTCCTGACTTTC	CASSPWGQGPGANVLTF
.	TRBV5-8	.	TRBJ1-1	TGTGCCAGCAGCTTGGCGAGAACGGTGACTGAAGCTTTCTTT	CASSLARTVTEAFF
many	TRBV9	.	TRBJ2-7	TGTGCCAGCAGCGGGGTCGGCTCCGAGCAGTACTTC	CASSGVGSEQYF
many	TRBV7-2	TRBD2	TRBJ2-7	TGTGCCAGCAGCGCCTCAATGGGACTAGCCAGCGAGCAGTACTTC	CASSASMGLASEQYF
few	TRBV12-5	TRBD1	TRBJ1-2	TGTGCTAGTGGTTTGGGACAGGGAAACTATGGCTACACCTTC	CASGLGQGNYGYTF
few	TRBV9	.	TRBJ2-7	TGTGCCAGCAGCGTAGCTACGGGGGTGGGAAACTACGAGCAGTACTTC	CASSVATGVGNYEQYF
.	TRBV20-1	TRBD2	TRBJ2-2	TGCAGTGCAGGAACTAGCGGAGGAGGGGCCGGGGAGCTGTTTTTT	CSAGTSGGGAGELFF
few	TRBV20-1	.	TRBJ1-2	TGCAGTGTCCCTAATCGGGTGTGGAAAGATGGCTACACCTTC	CSVPNRVWKDGYTF
many	TRBV14	.	TRBJ1-2	TGTGCCAGCAGCCAACTCGGGACACTGGGAGGCTACACCTTC	CASSQLGTLGGYTF
many	TRBV10-2	TRBD1	TRBJ1-2	TGCGCGACAGGGTCTAACTATGGCTACACCTTC	CATGSNYGYTF
.	TRBV27	.	TRBJ2-7	TGTGCCAGCACCCCTGAGGGCGGAGGCGCGTACTACGAGCAGTACTTC	CASTPEGGGAYYEQYF
.	TRBV7-2	TRBD1	TRBJ2-3	TGTGCCAGCAGCTTAGTCCGCGGGTTAGGGGGCCGCGATACGCAGTATTTT	CASSLVRGLGGRDTQYF
many	TRBV7-6	.	TRBJ1-4	TGTGCCAGCAGCTTAGCACAGGTTAATGAAAAACTGTTTTTT	CASSLAQVNEKLFF
.	TRBV29-1	.	TRBJ1-4	TGCAGCGGGGGGACAGAAAAACTGTTTTTT	CSGGTEKLFF
.	TRBV6-2/TRBV6-3	.	TRBJ2-7	TGTGCCAGCAGTTCCAGCCCCTCCTACGAGCAGTACTTC	CASSSSPSYEQYF
once	TRBV10-3	TRBD1	TRBJ1-2	TGTGCCATCCTGACAGGGTACTATGGCTACACCTTC	CAILTGYYGYTF
many	TRBV7-6	.	TRBJ1-4	TGTGCCAGCAGCTTAGGGAAACGGAGTGAAAAACTGTTTTTT	CASSLGKRSEKLFF
many	TRBV20-1	.	TRBJ2-5	TGCAGTGCTAGCAGTTACGGAAAAGAGACCCAGTACTTC	CSASSYGKETQYF
.	TRBV12-3/TRBV12-4	.	TRBJ1-4	TGTGCCAGCAGTCCTCAGGACAACTCTGGGGAAAAACTGTTTTTT	CASSPQDNSGEKLFF
.	TRBV4-3	.	TRBJ1-2	TGCGCCAGCAGCCAAGATCTTCTGGGAAGCTATGGCTACACCTTC	CASSQDLLGSYGYTF
once	TRBV7-9	.	TRBJ2-5	TGTGCCAGCAGCTTGGCCGCAGGGGTTTTAGAAGAGACCCAGTACTTC	CASSLAAGVLEETQYF
.	TRBV7-2	TRBD1	TRBJ1-2	TGTGCCAGCAGCGAGGGACAGCTAAGGAATGGCTACACCTTC	CASSEGQLRNGYTF
many	TRBV20-1	.	TRBJ1-2	TGCAGTGCTAGAGAGGGGGTCTATGGCTACACCTTC	CSAREGVYGYTF
many	TRBV7-6	TRBD1	TRBJ1-2	TGTGCCAGCAGCTCACGTCTTGAGGGACAGGGGGCGGATGGCTACACCTTC	CASSSRLEGQGADGYTF
many	TRBV5-1	TRBD1	TRBJ1-5	TGCGCCAGCAGCCCAGGGGGCGGGTATCAGCCCCAGCATTTT	CASSPGGGYQPQHF
few	TRBV19	TRBD1	TRBJ1-5	TGTGCCAGTAGTATAGATTTTTGGGGGACAGGGGGAAATCAGCCCCAGCATTTT	CASSIDFWGTGGNQPQHF
few	TRBV19	.	TRBJ2-2	TGTGCCACGCACTACGGGCCCTCGAACACCGGGGAGCTGTTTTTT	CATHYGPSNTGELFF
many	TRBV19	.	TRBJ1-5	TGTGCCAGTAGCCCTTCGGCCGGGAGCAATCAGCCCCAGCATTTT	CASSPSAGSNQPQHF
once	TRBV11-2	.	TRBJ1-1	TGTGCCAGCAGCTTACGGGGAGCCTTAGGGGGGTTGTCTGAAGCTTTCTTT	CASSLRGALGGLSEAFF
.	TRBV27	.	TRBJ1-1	TGTGCCAGCAGTCTCGGGCCCCACTGGCACGCTTTCTTT	CASSLGPHWHAFF
.	TRBV19	.	TRBJ2-6	TGTGCCAGTTTTGGGGCGGTCAACGTCCTGACTTTC	CASFGAVNVLTF
.	TRBV7-9	TRBD1	TRBJ1-2	TGTGCCAGCAGCTTAGCCCGGGACAGAAGAGATGGCTACACCTTC	CASSLARDRRDGYTF
few	TRBV3-1	.	TRBJ2-7	TGTGCCAGCAGCCAAGATTGGGCTTACGAGCAGTACTTC	CASSQDWAYEQYF
.	TRBV7-9	.	TRBJ1-6	TGTGCCAGCAGCTCCAATCTGGGGCTTGGCAATTCACCCCTCCACTTT	CASSSNLGLGNSPLHF
many	TRBV5-1	.	TRBJ2-7	TGCGCCAGCAGCTTGGATCGAGGTGGCCCGTACGAGCAGTACTTC	CASSLDRGGPYEQYF
.	TRBV14	.	TRBJ2-1	TGTGCCAGCAGCCAAGAAGAGGCAGGGAATGAGCAGTTCTTC	CASSQEEAGNEQFF
.	TRBV5-4	.	TRBJ1-3	TGTGCCACACAGGGCTCTGGAAACACCATACATTTT	CATQGSGNTIHF